The sequence of this TCR beta chain was determined in a study of T cell changes during pregnancy in multiple sclerosis. Here immunoSEQ multiplex PCR was the method, and the copy in TCRdb shows in-frame clones only, minus some. The data show around 30,000 clones, with roughly 87% seen just once and 6.9% held by the top ten. With 6 bases removed from V and 0 bases from J, the gap between germline ends came to 9 bases. The germline V gene has CDR1 LNHDA and CDR2 SQIVND (reference sequence). CDR3 length equals 13 residues. The chain uses TRBV19 and TRBJ2-7; D is unclear. The source was CD8+ T cells from peripheral blood mononuclear cells, collected in the second trimester of pregnancy. The TCR comes from a female donor with multiple sclerosis, enrolled in a pregnancy study. In nucleotides, the CDR3 is TGTGCCAGTAGGGGCACCAACTCCTACGAGCAGTACTTC. Amino acids: CASRGTNSYEQYF.